What follows describes a single T cell receptor beta chain. The antigen remains unidentified. Germline lookup yields CDR1 SEHNR and CDR2 FQNEAQ (reference sequence). V lost 5 bases and J lost 6, with 23 bases in between. The CDR3 contains 16 residues. This entry comes from a study of T cell responses to AZD1222 COVID-19 vaccine. Sequenced by immunoSEQ multiplex PCR; TCRdb stores in-frame clones only, minus some. The top ten clones hold 20% of a sample with fewer than 85,000 clones, 88% of them seen once. General study findings and limits: Only 5 or 6 people who got AZD1222 tested seropositive at baseline. Most donors were white British, females outnumbered males, and clonal diversity was possibly underestimated. In the spike-specific TCR repertoire, nearly half reportedly target unmutated variant regions. CD4 TCRs covered the whole spike, strongest at regions 160-218 and 743-854.

The J gene is TRBJ2-7, the V gene TRBV7-9, with D perhaps matching TRBD1 or TRBD2 (5 bases each). This specimen was peripheral blood, taken on day 0 of AZD1222 vaccination. This TCR came from an adult in good health. The CDR3 loop is CASSNRKGTDLGEQYF. CDR3 coding DNA: TGTGCCAGCAGCAACCGCAAGGGGACCGATCTGGGCGAGCAGTACTTC.